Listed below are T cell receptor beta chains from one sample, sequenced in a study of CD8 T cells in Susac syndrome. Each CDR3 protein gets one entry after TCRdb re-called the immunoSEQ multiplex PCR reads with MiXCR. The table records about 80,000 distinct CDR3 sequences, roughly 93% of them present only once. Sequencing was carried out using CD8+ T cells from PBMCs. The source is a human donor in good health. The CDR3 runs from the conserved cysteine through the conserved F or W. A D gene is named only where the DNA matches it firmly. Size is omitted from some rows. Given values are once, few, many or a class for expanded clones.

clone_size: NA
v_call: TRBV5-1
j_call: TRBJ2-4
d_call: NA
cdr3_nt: TGCGCCAGCAGCTTGGGGCAGTCAGCCAAAAACATTCAGTACTTC
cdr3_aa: CASSLGQSAKNIQYF

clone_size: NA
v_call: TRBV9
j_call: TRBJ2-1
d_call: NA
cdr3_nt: TGTGCCAGCAGCGCACCGACTCGAGAGCAGTTCTTC
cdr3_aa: CASSAPTREQFF

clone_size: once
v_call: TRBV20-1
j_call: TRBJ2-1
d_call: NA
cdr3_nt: TGCAGTGCTAGAGCCGGGACGGGGGCAGACAATGAGCAGTTCTTC
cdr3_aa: CSARAGTGADNEQFF

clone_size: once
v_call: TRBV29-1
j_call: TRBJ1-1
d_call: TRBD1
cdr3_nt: TGCAGCGTGCGGACAGGACCCACTGAAGCTTTCTTT
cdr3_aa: CSVRTGPTEAFF

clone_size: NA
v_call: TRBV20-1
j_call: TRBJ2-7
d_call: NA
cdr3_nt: TGCAGTGCCTCCGCCGGTGGTTTCCTCTCCTACGAGCAGTACTTC
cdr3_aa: CSASAGGFLSYEQYF

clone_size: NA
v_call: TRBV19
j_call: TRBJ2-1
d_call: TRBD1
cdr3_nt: TGTGCCAGTAGTATGAGAGACGGGACAGCTTACAATGAGCAGTTCTTC
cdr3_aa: CASSMRDGTAYNEQFF

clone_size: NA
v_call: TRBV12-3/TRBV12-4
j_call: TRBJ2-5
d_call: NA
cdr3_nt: TGTGCCAGCAGACGCAGACAATCCCCAGAGACCCAGTACTTC
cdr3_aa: CASRRRQSPETQYF

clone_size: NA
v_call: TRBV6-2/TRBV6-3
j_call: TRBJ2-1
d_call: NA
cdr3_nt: TGTGCCAGCAGTTACTGGGGCCTAGCCCAGGATAGCAATGAGCAGTTCTTC
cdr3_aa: CASSYWGLAQDSNEQFF

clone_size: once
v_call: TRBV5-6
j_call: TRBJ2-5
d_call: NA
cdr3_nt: TGTGCCAGCAGCCAACAGGGAATCCAAGAGACCCAGTACTTC
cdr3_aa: CASSQQGIQETQYF

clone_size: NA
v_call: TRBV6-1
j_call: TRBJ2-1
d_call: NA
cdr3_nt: TGTGCCAGCAGTGAAGGGACTGACAATGAGCAGTTCTTC
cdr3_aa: CASSEGTDNEQFF

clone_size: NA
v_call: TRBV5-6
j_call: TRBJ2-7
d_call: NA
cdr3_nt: TGTGCCAGCAGCTTGATTCAAGGTCTCTACGAGCAGTACTTC
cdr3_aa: CASSLIQGLYEQYF

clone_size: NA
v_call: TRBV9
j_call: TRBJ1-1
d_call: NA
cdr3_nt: TGTGCCAGCAGCGTTTGGGTGGACACTGAAGCTTTCTTT
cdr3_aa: CASSVWVDTEAFF

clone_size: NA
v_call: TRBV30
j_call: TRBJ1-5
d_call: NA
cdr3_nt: TGTGCCTGGGCTACACCGTATAGCAATCAGCCCCAGCATTTT
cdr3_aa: CAWATPYSNQPQHF

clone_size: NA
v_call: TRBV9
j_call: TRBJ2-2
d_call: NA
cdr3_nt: TGTGCCAGCGGCGGACAGCCGGGGGAGCTGTTTTTT
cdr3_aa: CASGGQPGELFF

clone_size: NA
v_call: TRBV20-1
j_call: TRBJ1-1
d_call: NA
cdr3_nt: TGCAGTGCAAAGGACTTCCGGATGAACACTGAAGCTTTCTTT
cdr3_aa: CSAKDFRMNTEAFF

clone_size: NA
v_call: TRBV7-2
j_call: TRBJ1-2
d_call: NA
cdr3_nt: TGTGCCAGCAGCGATCCGTGGGGTGGCTACACCTTC
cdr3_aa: CASSDPWGGYTF

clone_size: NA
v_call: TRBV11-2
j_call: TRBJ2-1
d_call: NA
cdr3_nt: TGTGCCAGCAGCCAGACCACCAATGAGCAGTTCTTC
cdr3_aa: CASSQTTNEQFF

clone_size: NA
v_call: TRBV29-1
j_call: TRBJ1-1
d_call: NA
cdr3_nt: TGCAGCGTAGAGGAGGGGTCTGAAGCTTTCTTT
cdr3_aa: CSVEEGSEAFF

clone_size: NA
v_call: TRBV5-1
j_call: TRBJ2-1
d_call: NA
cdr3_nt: TGCGCCAGCAGCTACCGGACAGTTTCCAGCTCCTACAATGAGCAGTTCTTC
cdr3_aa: CASSYRTVSSSYNEQFF

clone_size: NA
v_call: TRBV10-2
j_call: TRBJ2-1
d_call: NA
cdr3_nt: TGCGCCAGCAGTGAAACGTTCTATTACAATGAGCAGTTCTTC
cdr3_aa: CASSETFYYNEQFF

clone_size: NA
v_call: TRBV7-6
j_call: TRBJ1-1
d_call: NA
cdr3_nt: TGTGCCAGCAGCTTAAAATTGGGCGACAGCACTGAAGCTTTCTTT
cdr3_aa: CASSLKLGDSTEAFF

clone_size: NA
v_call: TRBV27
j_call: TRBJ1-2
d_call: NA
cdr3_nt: TGTGCCAGCAGTCGGACAAACTCTAACTATGGCTACACCTTC
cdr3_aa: CASSRTNSNYGYTF

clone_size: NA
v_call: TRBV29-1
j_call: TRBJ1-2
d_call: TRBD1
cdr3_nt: TGCAGCGTTGAAGACCCGCGGGACAGGGGGCGCAAAGGCTACACCTTC
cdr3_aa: CSVEDPRDRGRKGYTF

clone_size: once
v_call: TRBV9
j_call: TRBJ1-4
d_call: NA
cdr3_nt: TGTGCCAGCAGCGTCTCCGGGGGCGTTGAAAAACTGTTTTTT
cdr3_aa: CASSVSGGVEKLFF

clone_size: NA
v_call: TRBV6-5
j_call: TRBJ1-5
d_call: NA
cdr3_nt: TGTGCCAGCAGTTACTTCAGGGGTAGTCAGCCCCAGCATTTT
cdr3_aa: CASSYFRGSQPQHF

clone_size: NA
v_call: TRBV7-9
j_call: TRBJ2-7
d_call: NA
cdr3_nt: TGTGCCAGCAGCTCGGGGACCTACACCTACGAGCAGTACTTC
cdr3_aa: CASSSGTYTYEQYF

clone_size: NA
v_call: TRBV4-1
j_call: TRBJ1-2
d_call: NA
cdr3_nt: TGCGCCAGCAGCCAGTGGTCAGGGTCTAACTATGGCTACACCTTC
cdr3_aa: CASSQWSGSNYGYTF

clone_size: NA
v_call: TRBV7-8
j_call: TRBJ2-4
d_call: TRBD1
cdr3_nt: TGTGCCAGCAGCCCTAGGACAGGGGCCAAAAACATTCAGTACTTC
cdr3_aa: CASSPRTGAKNIQYF

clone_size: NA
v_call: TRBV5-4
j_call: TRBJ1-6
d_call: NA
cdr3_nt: TGTGCCAGCACCGGCGCCGGGGCTGATTCACCCCTCCACTTT
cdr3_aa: CASTGAGADSPLHF

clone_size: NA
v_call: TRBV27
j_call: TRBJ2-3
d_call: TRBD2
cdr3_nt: TGTGCCAGCAGCTCGGTTAGGGCTAGCGGAGCAGATACGCAGTATTTT
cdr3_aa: CASSSVRASGADTQYF

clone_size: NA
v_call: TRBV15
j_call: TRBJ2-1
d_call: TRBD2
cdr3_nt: TGTGCCACCAGCAGAACTAGCGGGAGCTATGAGCAGTTCTTC
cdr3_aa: CATSRTSGSYEQFF

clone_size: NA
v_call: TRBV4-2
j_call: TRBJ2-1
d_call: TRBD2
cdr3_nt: TGTGCCAGCAGCCCCGCACTAGCGAATGAGCAGTTCTTC
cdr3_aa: CASSPALANEQFF

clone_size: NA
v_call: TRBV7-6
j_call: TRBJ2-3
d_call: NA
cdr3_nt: TGTGCCAGCAGCTTAGAAGGGCGATCCACAGATACGCAGTATTTT
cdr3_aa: CASSLEGRSTDTQYF

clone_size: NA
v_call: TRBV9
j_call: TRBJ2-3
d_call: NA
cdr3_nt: TGTGCCAGCAGCGCGTGGAAGGGCGGGGGCACAGATACGCAGTATTTT
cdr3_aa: CASSAWKGGGTDTQYF

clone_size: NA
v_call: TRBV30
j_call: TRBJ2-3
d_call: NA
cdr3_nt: TGTGCCTGGAGTGGGGCCAGCACAGATACGCAGTATTTT
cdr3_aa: CAWSGASTDTQYF

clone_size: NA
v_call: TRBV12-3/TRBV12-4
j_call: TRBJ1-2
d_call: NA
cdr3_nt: TGTGCCAGCAGTGCCCTAGAAGACCGGTATGGCTACACCTTC
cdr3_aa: CASSALEDRYGYTF

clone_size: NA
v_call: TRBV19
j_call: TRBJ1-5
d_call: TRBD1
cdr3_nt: TGTGCCAGTAGTATGACAGGGCTTTGGAATCAGCCCCAGCATTTT
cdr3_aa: CASSMTGLWNQPQHF

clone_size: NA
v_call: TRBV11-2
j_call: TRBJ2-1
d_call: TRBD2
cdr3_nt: TGTGCCAGCAGCTTGTCTGCTAGCGGGGGACTCAATGAGCAGTTCTTC
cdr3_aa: CASSLSASGGLNEQFF

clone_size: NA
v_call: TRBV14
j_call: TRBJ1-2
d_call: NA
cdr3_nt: TGTGCCAGCAGCCAAGTCCAGGGGAGTATCTATGGCTACACCTTC
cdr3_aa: CASSQVQGSIYGYTF

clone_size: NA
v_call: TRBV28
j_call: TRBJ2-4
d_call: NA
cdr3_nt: TGTGCCAGCAGTTTATTAATCGCGTTTGGCATTCAGTACTTC
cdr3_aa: CASSLLIAFGIQYF

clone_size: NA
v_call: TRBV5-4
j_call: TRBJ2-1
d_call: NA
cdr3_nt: TGTGCCAGCAGCTGGGTCCTCTCCTCCTACAATGAGCAGTTCTTC
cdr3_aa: CASSWVLSSYNEQFF

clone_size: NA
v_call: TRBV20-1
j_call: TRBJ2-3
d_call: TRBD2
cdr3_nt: TGCAGTGCTCGCCGACCTAGCGGGGGGCCCACAGATACGCAGTATTTT
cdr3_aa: CSARRPSGGPTDTQYF

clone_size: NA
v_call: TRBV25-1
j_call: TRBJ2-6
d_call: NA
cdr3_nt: TGTGCCAGCAGCTACTCGGGGGCCAACGTCCTGACTTTC
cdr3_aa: CASSYSGANVLTF

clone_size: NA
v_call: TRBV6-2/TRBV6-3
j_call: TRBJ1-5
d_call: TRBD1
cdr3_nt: TGTGCCAGCAGTTATTCCGGGACAGGGATTCAGCCCCAGCATTTT
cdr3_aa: CASSYSGTGIQPQHF

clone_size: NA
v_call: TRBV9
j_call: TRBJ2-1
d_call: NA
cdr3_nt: TGTGCCAGCAGCGGCCGTCAGGGGGGTTGGTGGAATGAGCAGTTCTTC
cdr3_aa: CASSGRQGGWWNEQFF

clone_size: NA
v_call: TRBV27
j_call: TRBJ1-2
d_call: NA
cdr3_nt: TGTGCCAGCAGTTTAAAAGGGGACCTTAACTATGGCTACACCTTC
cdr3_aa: CASSLKGDLNYGYTF

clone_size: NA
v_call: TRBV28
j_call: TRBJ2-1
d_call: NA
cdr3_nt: TGTGCCAGCAGTTTGGGGAACAGGGTTGCTGAGCAGTTCTTC
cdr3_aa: CASSLGNRVAEQFF

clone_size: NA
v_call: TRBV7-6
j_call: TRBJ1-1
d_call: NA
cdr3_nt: TGTGCCAGCAGCTTAGGGGGAGCAAGCACTGAAGCTTTCTTT
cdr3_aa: CASSLGGASTEAFF

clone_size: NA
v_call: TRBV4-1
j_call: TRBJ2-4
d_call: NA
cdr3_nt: TGCGCCAGCAGCCCAAAGGGGGGGACGGACATTCAGTACTTC
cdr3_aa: CASSPKGGTDIQYF

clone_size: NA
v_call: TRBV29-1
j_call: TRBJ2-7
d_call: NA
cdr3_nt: TGCAGCGTGACGACGCCTTACTCCTACGAGCAGTACTTC
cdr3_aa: CSVTTPYSYEQYF

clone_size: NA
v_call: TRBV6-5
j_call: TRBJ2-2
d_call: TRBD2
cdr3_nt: TGTGCCAGCAGTTCTGAGACTAGCGAGAACACCGGGGAGCTGTTTTTT
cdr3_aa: CASSSETSENTGELFF

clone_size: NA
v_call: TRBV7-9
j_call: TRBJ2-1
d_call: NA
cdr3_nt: TGTGCCAGCAGCTTATCAATCGGCTCCTACAATGAGCAGTTCTTC
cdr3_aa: CASSLSIGSYNEQFF